The text below deals with one T cell receptor beta chain. Terminally differentiated effector memory CD45RA+ cells were left out of the naive CD8 fraction, which was CD45RO-negative and positively selected for CCR7. Recent acute infections and vaccinations were absent in the healthy HIV-negative adult donors. The data originate from a study of shared clonotypes between healthy human individuals. CDR3 size: 16 residues. The germline gives CDR1 LGHNA, CDR2 YSLEER. The V and J ends lost 6 bases and 8 bases, in that order; junction bases with no gene match: 16. Assay: immunoSEQ multiplex PCR; the TCRdb copy retains only in-frame clones and omits some. The sample lists around 2.1 million clones, 90% to 95% occurring once.

This TCR was sampled from a man in his late teens or twenties in good health. Some clones in this sample may be carry-over from other donors' samples. The V and J genes are TRBV4-3 and TRBJ2-1; 7 nucleotides line up with TRBD2. The specimen sequenced was naive CD8+ T cells from PBMCs. In nucleotides, the CDR3 is TGCGCCAGCAGGAGAACGGGAGGCCCCCCTGGGGATGAGCAGTTCTTC. This translates into CASRRTGGPPGDEQFF.